This T cell receptor beta chain appears in the sequencing data of a study of CD4 T cells in relation to SARS-CoV-2 and coronaviruses (dated by TCRdb to the early 2020s). Some background on the complete study: In the ViraFEST assay, PBMCs were cultured with antigen for less than 11 days, after which TCR beta CDR3s were sequenced to identify clonal expansions specific to the antigen. The study assessed, at the TCR clonotype level, memory CD4+ T cell crossreactivity between SARS-CoV-2 and common cold coronavirus spike proteins. An HIV-1 Nef peptide pool or a no-peptide culture served as the negative reference condition. Expansion assays from other donors in the study were sequenced with a different, Illumina-based TCR-beta assay. HLA restriction was mapped for shared crossreactive spike epitopes using patient-derived lymphoblastoid cell lines. Samples from a few pre-COVID donors and the naive versus memory experiments were sequenced with the Adaptive Biotechnologies TCR-sequencing kit; other data were Illumina-based.

Results the study describes overall, beyond this receptor: Significantly weaker SARS-CoV-2-driven expansion was shown by crossreactive clones than by monoreactive clones, consistent with antigenic imprinting. No donor contributed both pre-pandemic and post-infection samples, which limited tracing the source of pre-existing responses. In about 60% of donors, memory CD4+ clonotypes turned up that crossrecognized SARS-CoV-2 and at least one common cold coronavirus spike. Since the crossreactivity analysis centred on spike protein, crossreactivity against other viral proteins was not assessed. Small numbers of patients and of tested TCRs limited the study.

From cysteine to phenylalanine, the CDR3 is 16 amino acids long. Only the CDR3 portion is preserved as DNA: 48 bases, with reading frame beginning at the first base. V is pruned by 3 bases and J by 5 bases, leaving 10 bases of the junction without a gene match. Reading the germline V gene (reference sequence) gives CDR1 LNHDA and CDR2 SQIVND. CD4+ T cells from unexposed donors were collected before the COVID-19 pandemic (2011-2018). After more than 9 days of culture, CD4+ T cells were isolated with the EasySep CD4+ T cell isolation kit. As cell numbers permitted, CD4+ T cells from unexposed donors were tested for reactivity to SARS-CoV-2 S and N and to four common cold coronavirus spike pools. Each well held 1.5 million to 2.5 million PBMCs cultured in IMDM containing approximately 4.7% human AB serum and around 10 IU/ml IL-2. Half of the culture medium was replaced with fresh IL-2-containing medium on days 3 and 7. In general, every peptide culture condition was set up in three replicate wells. The leukapheresis product used for the unexposed donors was purchased from a commercial source. Ficoll-Paque PLUS gradient centrifugation was used to isolate PBMCs from leukapheresis product or whole blood. The PBMCs went either fresh into the expansion assay or into cryopreservation at -140 degrees C. The QIAamp Micro DNA Kit was used to extract genomic DNA from the CD4+ T cells.

Library creation used the immunoSEQ multiplex PCR assay. Processing in the source paper ran as follows. During preprocessing, nonproductive sequences were removed, as were CDR3s that did not start with C, did not end with F or W, or were shorter than 7 amino acids. The MANAFEST web app was used to call antigen-specific clonotypes on the basis of expansion compared with the reference and with other culture wells. To be counted as positive, a clone had to show significant expansion compared with the reference culture, at an FDR below 0.05, in 2 of 3 replicate wells. Positive clones also required significant expansion versus all other tandem wells and an odds ratio above 5. CDR3 homology was quantified as pairwise Levenshtein distance, calculated with the stringdist R package after three terminal residues were trimmed from each end. Held by TCRdb, this immuneACCESS table contains in-frame sequences only and omits some clones. Under half of the omission traces to an unresolved V gene where checked; the cause of the rest is unknown. That table is the source of V, J and clone size, and D and trimming were worked out from the DNA. The sample table shows 25,000 to 30,000 clones, and roughly three quarters are seen once. About 16% of the sample rests with the top ten.

To note about this clone: Its antigen is unknown. No base quality values were provided; no much bigger clone lies one nucleotide off.

This chain joins TRBV19 to TRBJ2-5; 9 central bases correspond to TRBD1. Sequencing was carried out using CD4+ T cells from PBMCs, cultured in vitro. The sequence came from a human donor in good health. The CDR3 protein sequence reads: CASSISTGTGFETQYF. The DNA sequence is given as TGTGCCAGTAGTATTAGCACCGGGACAGGGTTCGAGACCCAGTACTTC.